The rows below give T cell receptor beta chains drawn from one sample of a study of T cell repertoires in cytomegalovirus infection. TCRdb re-analysed the reads in MiXCR, keeping a single row per CDR3 protein. Of 200,000 or so distinct CDR3 sequences listed, approximately 19% are singletons. The specimen was PBMCs. Receptors were obtained from a human donor in good health (CMV status not recorded). Some clones in this sample may be carry-over from other donors' samples. CDR3s include the opening cysteine and the closing phenylalanine or tryptophan. The order of the fields is D gene, V gene, clone size, J gene, CDR3 protein, CDR3 DNA. A D gene is named only where the DNA matches it firmly. Clone size is stated in some rows and not others, as once, few, many or a class when expanded.

TRBD1	TRBV6-8	few	TRBJ1-2	CASSYRGTGANYGYTF	TGTGCCAGCAGCTACCGGGGGACAGGTGCTAACTATGGCTACACCTTC
NA	TRBV6-4	few	TRBJ2-2	CASSETRNTGELFF	TGTGCCAGCTCGGAGACACGCAACACCGGGGAGCTGTTTTTT
TRBD1	TRBV27	NA	TRBJ2-6	CASTPFQGRGKSGANVLTF	TGTGCCAGCACCCCCTTTCAAGGCAGGGGGAAATCTGGGGCCAACGTCCTGACTTTC
NA	TRBV5-5	NA	TRBJ2-5	CASSAAGHEEF	TGTGCCAGCAGCGCTGCCGGGCACGAGGAGTTC
TRBD1	TRBV7-2	many	TRBJ1-1	CASSTTGQGYTEAFF	TGTGCCAGCAGCACCACGGGACAGGGGTATACTGAAGCTTTCTTT
NA	TRBV5-4	NA	TRBJ2-1	CASSLGEAYNEQFF	TGTGCCAGCAGCTTGGGGGAGGCTTACAATGAGCAGTTCTTC
NA	TRBV6-1	NA	TRBJ1-5	CASSGARSNQPQHF	TGTGCCAGCAGTGGAGCGCGTAGCAATCAGCCCCAGCATTTT
NA	TRBV5-1	NA	TRBJ1-1	CASSRDTSSEAFF	TGCGCCAGCAGCCGGGACACCTCATCTGAAGCTTTCTTT
NA	TRBV7-8	many	TRBJ2-1	CASSTVLGGEQFF	TGTGCCAGCAGCACGGTACTAGGGGGTGAGCAGTTCTTC
TRBD2	TRBV11-2	many	TRBJ2-7	CASSLEAGAGEQYF	TGTGCCAGCAGCTTAGAGGCGGGAGCGGGCGAGCAGTACTTC
NA	TRBV28	few	TRBJ1-1	CASSFPPNTEAFF	TGTGCCAGCAGTTTCCCCCCGAACACTGAAGCTTTCTTT
NA	TRBV7-9	NA	TRBJ1-4	CASSLPGLRNEKLFF	TGTGCCAGCAGCCTACCGGGACTCCGTAATGAAAAACTGTTTTTT
NA	TRBV4-1	many	TRBJ1-1	CASSQDFTETEAFF	TGCGCCAGCAGCCAAGATTTCACGGAGACTGAAGCTTTCTTT
NA	TRBV12-3/TRBV12-4	NA	TRBJ2-7	CASSLSAGKTYEQYF	TGTGCCAGCAGTTTATCGGCAGGGAAGACCTACGAGCAGTACTTC
TRBD1	TRBV7-2	many	TRBJ2-1	CASSSGTGANEQFF	TGTGCCAGCAGCTCCGGGACAGGGGCAAATGAGCAGTTCTTC
NA	TRBV15	few	TRBJ1-1	CATSLDGAEAFF	TGTGCCACCAGCCTCGATGGGGCTGAAGCTTTCTTT
NA	TRBV7-2	many	TRBJ2-3	CASTSKNTDTQYF	TGTGCCAGCACCTCGAAGAACACAGATACGCAGTATTTT
NA	TRBV7-8	many	TRBJ1-2	CASSLAEDRFGYTF	TGTGCCAGCAGCTTAGCCGAAGACAGATTTGGCTACACCTTC
NA	TRBV7-2	many	TRBJ2-3	CASSRRGGLSTDTQYF	TGTGCCAGCAGCCGAAGAGGGGGTCTGAGCACAGATACGCAGTATTTT
NA	TRBV20-1	NA	TRBJ2-2	CSARVGGTGELFF	TGCAGTGCTAGAGTGGGTGGTACCGGGGAGCTGTTTTTT
NA	TRBV7-8	NA	TRBJ1-1	CASSLGWGGTLNTEAFF	TGTGCCAGCAGCTTAGGTTGGGGGGGGACCTTGAACACTGAAGCTTTCTTT
NA	TRBV6-6	NA	TRBJ1-1	CASGKLTEAFF	TGTGCCAGCGGAAAGCTCACTGAAGCTTTCTTT
TRBD2	TRBV12-3/TRBV12-4	NA	TRBJ2-7	CATRGRGTYEQYF	TGTGCCACCCGAGGGAGGGGAACCTACGAGCAGTACTTC
NA	TRBV2	NA	TRBJ1-2	CASYPMPNGYTF	TGTGCCAGCTATCCAATGCCGAATGGCTACACCTTC
NA	TRBV20-1	few	TRBJ2-2	CSARDYSKSTEELFF	TGCAGTGCTAGGGACTATTCTAAGAGCACCGAGGAGCTGTTTTTT
TRBD1	TRBV2	NA	TRBJ2-3	CASSEQGATDTQYF	TGTGCCAGCAGTGAACAGGGGGCAACAGATACGCAGTATTTT
NA	TRBV6-5	few	TRBJ1-2	CASSLTGYAYTF	TGTGCCAGCAGCTTGACCGGCTATGCATACACCTTC
TRBD2	TRBV7-3	few	TRBJ2-1	CASSLLGTSGGLHNEQFF	TGTGCCAGCAGCTTACTTGGGACTAGCGGGGGACTCCACAATGAGCAGTTCTTC
TRBD1	TRBV29-1	NA	TRBJ1-6	CSVGNQPGQGGPLHF	TGCAGCGTTGGAAATCAACCGGGACAGGGGGGACCCCTCCACTTT
TRBD1	TRBV7-8	many	TRBJ2-1	CASSLRTGTVAGEQFF	TGTGCCAGCAGCTTGCGGACAGGGACTGTTGCTGGTGAGCAGTTCTTC